A single count supports the clone carrying this TCR beta chain. This sample is drawn from a study of blood T cell repertoires in COVID-19. Study background: Both acute and convalescent COVID-19 samples were obtained from the United States, Italy and Spain. PBMCs, B-cell-depleted T cells, or T cells were the source of the cDNA or gDNA that made up the material.

The V gene's germline CDR1 is LGHDT and CDR2 YNNKEL (reference sequence). The ends lost 0 bases at V and 4 bases at J; junction bases unmatched: 8. The CDR3 covers 16 residues. As processed by the authors: Nucleated cell counts were estimated from reference gene primer amplification. Sequenced by immunoSEQ multiplex PCR; TCRdb stores in-frame clones only, minus some. V, J and clone size are taken as reported in that table, and D and trimming were inferred from the DNA itself. The sample shows 190,000 or so clones, about 87% of them seen only once. The chain carries TRBV3-1 (or the pseudogene TRBV3-2) and TRBJ1-2; TRBD1 matches 7 bases. This receptor was identified in a man aged 40-50 years with active or convalescent COVID-19. What was sequenced was peripheral blood. CDR3 region: CASSQDRGQGVYGYTF. The CDR3 DNA reads TGTGCCAGCAGCCAAGATCGAGGTCAGGGGGTCTATGGCTACACCTTC.